Sequencing of this T cell receptor (beta chain) was carried out in a study of monozygotic twins with inflammatory bowel disease. In eight separate reactions per sample, cDNA was generated. Each UMI harboured a 6-nucleotide sample barcode and was appended via template switching. TCRdb reprocessed the 5' RACE reads and stores each CDR3 protein as one record, lacking DNA. This table lists about 150,000 distinct CDR3 sequences. Germline CDR1 SGHAT, CDR2 FQNNGV. CDR3 length: 15 residues. The blood volume drawn from each donor was around 2.6 ml. The gene calls are TRBV11-2 and TRBJ2-5; TCRdb's assignment of TRBD1 cannot be checked, as there is no DNA. The source is a human donor with ulcerative colitis or Crohn's disease, or a healthy co-twin of an affected twin (not recorded which). Sequences were obtained from blood. CDR3 amino acids: CASSRDRGMVETQYF.